The entry below describes one TCR beta chain. The antigen is unknown. This sample was taken from a study of shared clonotypes between healthy human individuals. General study results and limits: Relative to their counterparts shared across all four donors, non-shared clonotypes exhibited diminished generation probabilities.

Running of the assay took place at deep level. Profiling relied on immunoSEQ multiplex PCR, and the TCRdb table lists in-frame clones only, not all of them. The sample yields approximately 2.5 million clones, around 90% seen once. Germline assignment: CDR1 MDHEN and CDR2 SYDVKM. The CDR3 extends over 16 amino acids. Trimming removed 6 bases at V and 3 bases at J, with 21 bases between. Specimen: naive CD4+ T cells sorted from blood. As for subset: CD45RA+ positively selected. The TCR comes from a young man in good health. This chain uses TRBV28 with TRBJ2-7; possible D gene TRBD1, 6 bases. The DNA for the CDR3 is TGTGCCAGCAGACAAAGCGGTGGGCAGGGGATCTACGAGCAGTACTTC. The encoded protein is CASRQSGGQGIYEQYF.